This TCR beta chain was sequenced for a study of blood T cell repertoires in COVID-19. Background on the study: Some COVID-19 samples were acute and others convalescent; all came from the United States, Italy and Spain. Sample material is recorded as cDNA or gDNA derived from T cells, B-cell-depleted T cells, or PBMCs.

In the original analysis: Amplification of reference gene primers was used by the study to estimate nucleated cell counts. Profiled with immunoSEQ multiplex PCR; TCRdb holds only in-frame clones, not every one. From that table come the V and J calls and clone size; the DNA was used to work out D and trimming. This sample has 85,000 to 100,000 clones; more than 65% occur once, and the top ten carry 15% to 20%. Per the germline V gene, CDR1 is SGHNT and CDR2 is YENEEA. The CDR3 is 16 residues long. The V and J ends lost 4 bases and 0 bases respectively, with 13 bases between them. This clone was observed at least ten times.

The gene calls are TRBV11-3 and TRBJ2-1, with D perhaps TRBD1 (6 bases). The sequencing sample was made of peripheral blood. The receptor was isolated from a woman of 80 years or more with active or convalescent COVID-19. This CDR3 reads CASSSWTESSYNEQFF. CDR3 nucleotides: TGTGCCAGCAGCTCTTGGACAGAGAGCTCCTACAATGAGCAGTTCTTC.